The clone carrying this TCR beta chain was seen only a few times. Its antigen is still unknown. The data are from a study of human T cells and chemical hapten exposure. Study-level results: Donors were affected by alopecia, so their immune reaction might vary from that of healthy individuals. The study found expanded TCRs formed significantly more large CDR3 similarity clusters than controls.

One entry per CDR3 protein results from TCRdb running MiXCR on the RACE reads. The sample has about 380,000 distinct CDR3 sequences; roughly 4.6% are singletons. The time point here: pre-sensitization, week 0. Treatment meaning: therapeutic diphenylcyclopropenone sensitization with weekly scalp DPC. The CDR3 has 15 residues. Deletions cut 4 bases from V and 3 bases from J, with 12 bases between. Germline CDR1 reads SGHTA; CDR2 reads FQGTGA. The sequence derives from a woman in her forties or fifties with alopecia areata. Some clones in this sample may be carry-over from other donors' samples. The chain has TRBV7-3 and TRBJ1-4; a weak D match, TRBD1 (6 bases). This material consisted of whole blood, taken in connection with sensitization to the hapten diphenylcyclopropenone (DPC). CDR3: CASSYGTGPNEKLFF. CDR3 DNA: TGTGCCAGCAGCTACGGCACAGGGCCTAATGAAAAACTGTTTTTT.